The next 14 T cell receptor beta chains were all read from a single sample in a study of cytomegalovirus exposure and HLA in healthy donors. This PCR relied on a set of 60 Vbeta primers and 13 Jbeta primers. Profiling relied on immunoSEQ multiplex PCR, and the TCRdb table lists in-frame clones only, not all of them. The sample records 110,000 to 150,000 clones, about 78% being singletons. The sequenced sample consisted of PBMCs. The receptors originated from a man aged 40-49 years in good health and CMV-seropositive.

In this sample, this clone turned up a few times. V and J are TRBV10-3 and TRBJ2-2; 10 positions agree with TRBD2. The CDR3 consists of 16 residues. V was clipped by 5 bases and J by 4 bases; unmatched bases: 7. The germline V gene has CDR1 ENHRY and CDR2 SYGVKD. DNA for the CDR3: TGTGCCATCAGTCTTAGCGGGGGGCGTAGCACCGGGGAGCTGTTTTTT. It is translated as CAISLSGGRSTGELFF.

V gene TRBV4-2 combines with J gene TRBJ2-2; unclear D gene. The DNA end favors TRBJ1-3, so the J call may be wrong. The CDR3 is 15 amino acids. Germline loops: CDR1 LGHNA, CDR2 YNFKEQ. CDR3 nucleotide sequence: TGTGCCAGCAGCCAAGTAGGACTCTCTGGAAACACCATATATTTT. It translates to CASSQVGLSGNTIYF.

The CDR3 is CASSQDTVAGGYNEQFF. Here the CDR3 DNA reads TGCGCCAGCAGCCAAGATACAGTAGCGGGGGGCTACAATGAGCAGTTCTTC. The rearrangement uses TRBV4-3 and TRBJ2-1; 10 bases are shared with TRBD2. The J segment lost 3 bases and the V segment lost 0 bases, leaving 5 bases of the junction unmatched. Germline values: CDR1 LGHNA, CDR2 YSLEER. The CDR3 spans 17 residues.

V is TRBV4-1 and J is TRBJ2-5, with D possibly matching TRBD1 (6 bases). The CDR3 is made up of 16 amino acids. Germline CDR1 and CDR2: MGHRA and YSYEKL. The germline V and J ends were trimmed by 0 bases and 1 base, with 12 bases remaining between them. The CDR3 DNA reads TGCGCCAGCAGCCAAGAGGGAACAGGGTCCCAAGAGACCCAGTACTTC. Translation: CASSQEGTGSQETQYF.

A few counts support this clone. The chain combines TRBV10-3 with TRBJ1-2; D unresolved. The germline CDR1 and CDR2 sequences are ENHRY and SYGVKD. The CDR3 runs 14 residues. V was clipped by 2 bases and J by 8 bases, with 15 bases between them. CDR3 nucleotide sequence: TGTGCCATCAGTGAGGGAGGAGGGCCAAGGGGCTACACCTTC. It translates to CAISEGGGPRGYTF.

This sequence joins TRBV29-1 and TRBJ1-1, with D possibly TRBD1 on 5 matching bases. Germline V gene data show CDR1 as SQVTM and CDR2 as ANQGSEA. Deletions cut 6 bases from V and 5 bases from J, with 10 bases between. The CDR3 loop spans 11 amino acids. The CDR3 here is CSVPTVTEAFF. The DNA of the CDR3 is TGCAGCGTGCCGACAGTTACTGAAGCTTTCTTT.

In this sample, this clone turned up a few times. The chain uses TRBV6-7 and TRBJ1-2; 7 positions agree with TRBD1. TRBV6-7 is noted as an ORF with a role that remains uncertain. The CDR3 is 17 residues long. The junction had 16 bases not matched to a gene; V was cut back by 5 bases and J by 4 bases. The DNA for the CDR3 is TGTGCCAGCAGTCCGCTAAGGGACAGAAGACAAGGCTATGGCTACACCTTC. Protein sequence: CASSPLRDRRQGYGYTF.

CDR3 nucleotides: TGTGCCAGCTCACTCAAAACGACTAGCGGGCAAGAGACCCAGTACTTC. Protein: CASSLKTTSGQETQYF. This chain connects TRBV18 to TRBJ2-5, with TRBD2 matching over 10 bases. V dropped 4 bases and J dropped 2; count of bases not matched to a gene: 7. The CDR3 length is 16 residues. Germline V CDR1 and CDR2: KGHSH, LQKENI. The entire variable domain, with the rest obtained from reference TRBV18 and TRBJ2-5, is as follows: NAGVMQNPRHLVRRRGQEARLRCSPMKGHSHVYWYRQLPEEGLKFMVYLQKENIIDESGMPKERFSAEFPKEGPSILRIQQVVRGDSAAYFCASSLKTTSGQETQYFGPGTRLLVL.

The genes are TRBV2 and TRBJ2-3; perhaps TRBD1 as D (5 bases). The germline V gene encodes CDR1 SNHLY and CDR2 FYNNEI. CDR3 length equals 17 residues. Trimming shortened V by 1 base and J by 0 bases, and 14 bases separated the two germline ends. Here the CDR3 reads CASSEVGGQTSTDTQYF. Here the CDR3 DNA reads TGTGCCAGCAGTGAAGTGGGCGGACAAACTAGCACAGATACGCAGTATTTT. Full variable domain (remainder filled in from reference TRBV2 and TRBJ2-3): EPEVTQTPSHQVTQMGQEVILRCVPISNHLYFYWYRQILGQKVEFLVSFYNNEISEKSEIFDDQFSVERPDGSNFTLKIRSTKLEDSAMYFCASSEVGGQTSTDTQYFGPGTRLTVL.

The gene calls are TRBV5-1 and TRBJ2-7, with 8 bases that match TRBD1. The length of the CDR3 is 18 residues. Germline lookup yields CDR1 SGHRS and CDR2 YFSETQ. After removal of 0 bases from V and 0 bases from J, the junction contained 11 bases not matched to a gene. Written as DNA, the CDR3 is TGCGCCAGCAGCTTGGGTCGCAGGGGGCCAATCAGCTCCTACGAGCAGTACTTC. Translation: CASSLGRRGPISSYEQYF.

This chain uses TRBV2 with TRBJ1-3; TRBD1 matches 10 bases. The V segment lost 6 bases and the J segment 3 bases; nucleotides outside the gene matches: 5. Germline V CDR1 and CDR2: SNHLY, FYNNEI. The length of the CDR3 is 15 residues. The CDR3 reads CASSRTGGGGNTIYF. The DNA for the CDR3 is TGTGCCAGCAGCCGGACAGGGGGAGGTGGAAACACCATATATTTT.

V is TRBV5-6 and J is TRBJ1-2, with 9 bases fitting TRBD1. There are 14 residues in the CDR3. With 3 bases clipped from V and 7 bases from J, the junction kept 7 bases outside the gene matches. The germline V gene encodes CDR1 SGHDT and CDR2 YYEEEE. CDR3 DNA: TGTGCCAGCAGCTCCGGGGACAGGGTGTCTGGCTACACCTTC. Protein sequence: CASSSGDRVSGYTF.

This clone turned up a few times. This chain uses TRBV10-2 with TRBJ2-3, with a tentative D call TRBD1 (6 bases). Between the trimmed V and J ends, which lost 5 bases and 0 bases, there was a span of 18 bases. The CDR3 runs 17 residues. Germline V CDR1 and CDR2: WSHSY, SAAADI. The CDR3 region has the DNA TGCGCCAGCAGTTTCCCGAGCCGACAGGCTAGCACAGATACGCAGTATTTT. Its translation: CASSFPSRQASTDTQYF.

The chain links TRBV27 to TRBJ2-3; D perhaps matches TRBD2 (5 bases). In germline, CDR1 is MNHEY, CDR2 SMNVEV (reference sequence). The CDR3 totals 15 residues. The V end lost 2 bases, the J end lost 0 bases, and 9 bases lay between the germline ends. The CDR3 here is CASSLQDSSTDTQYF. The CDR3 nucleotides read TGTGCCAGCAGTTTACAGGACTCTAGCACAGATACGCAGTATTTT.